This T cell receptor (beta chain) derives from a study of cytomegalovirus exposure and HLA in healthy donors. Study results and limitations: Later analysis identified 16,000 or so TCR beta sequences associated with HLA alleles, using a false discovery rate threshold of 0.05.

PCR primers comprised 60 Vbeta and 13 Jbeta primers. In the study's own analysis: Among the unique TCR beta chains that a later analysis counted, about 84 million in all, roughly 10 million were shared. TCRdb's copy holds only in-frame clones and misses some; the assay was immunoSEQ multiplex PCR. V and J calls and clone size are those listed in that table; D and trimming were worked out from the DNA. This table holds roughly 65,000 clones. With 4 bases removed from V and 4 bases from J, the gap between germline ends came to 5 bases. This CDR3 region has 12 residues. Germline CDR1 SGHDT, CDR2 YYEEEE. Points on this clone: As yet, its antigen is unknown.

This sequence originates from a boy between 5 and 17 years old in good health and CMV-seronegative. This chain joins TRBV5-6 and TRBJ2-2; D is unresolved. Sequences were obtained from PBMCs. CDR3 sequence: CASSVITGELFF. CDR3 nucleotides: TGTGCCAGCAGCGTTATCACCGGGGAGCTGTTTTTT.